The next 29 T cell receptor beta chains were all read from a single sample in a study of blood T cell repertoires in COVID-19. Sequencing was performed with immunoSEQ multiplex PCR; in TCRdb, only in-frame clones are kept and a portion is missing. The data contain 80,000 to 85,000 clones, 80% to 90% of them seen just once; the ten biggest clones take up about 4.4%. The material sequenced was peripheral blood. These receptors were obtained from a woman aged 80 or over with acute or convalescent COVID-19.

The V and J genes are TRBV7-8 and TRBJ1-5; D unclear. This CDR3 is 16 amino acids long. CDR1 and CDR2 from the germline V gene are SGHVS and FQNEAQ. V shed 4 bases and J shed 1 base, with 14 bases lying between them. The CDR3 region is CASSSFSYLSNQPQHF. The CDR3 DNA reads TGTGCCAGCAGCTCCTTCTCCTACCTCAGCAATCAGCCCCAGCATTTT.

V is TRBV6-1 and J is TRBJ1-5; 10 positions agree with TRBD1. V lost 2 bases to trimming and J lost 6 bases; unmatched junction nucleotides: 4. Per germline, CDR1 MNHNS and CDR2 SASEGT. This CDR3 has 15 residues. The DNA for the CDR3 is TGTGCCAGCAGTGAATCTTGGACAGGGGGTCAGCCCCAGCATTTT. Its translation: CASSESWTGGQPQHF.

The genes are TRBV5-1 and TRBJ1-4; weak D call: TRBD1 (5 bases). V lost 0 bases to trimming and J lost 8 bases, with 14 bases between them. Germline CDR1 is SGHRS and CDR2 is YFSETQ. This CDR3 is 15 amino acids long. The CDR3 DNA follows: TGCGCCAGCAGCTTGGAGAGGGGAGGAGGGGAAAAACTGTTTTTT. The encoded protein is CASSLERGGGEKLFF.

The rearrangement links TRBV7-9 to TRBJ1-6, with D tentatively TRBD1 (6 bases). The V end was cut by 4 bases, the J end by 5 bases, with 15 bases between. Germline CDR1 is SEHNR and CDR2 is FQNEAQ (reference sequence). The CDR3 contains 16 residues. CDR3 sequence: CASSSWGGINNSPLHF. The CDR3 bases are TGTGCCAGCAGCTCATGGGGGGGCATAAATAATTCACCCCTCCACTTT. Drawing the rest from reference TRBV7-9 and TRBJ1-6, the complete variable domain is DTGVSQNPRHKITKRGQNVTFRCDPISEHNRLYWYRQTLGQGPEFLTYFQNEAQLEKSRLLSDRFSAERPKGSFSTLEIQRTEQGDSAMYLCASSSWGGINNSPLHFGNGTRLTVT.

CDR3 sequence (DNA): TGTGCCAGCAGCCTTAGCTGGAACACTGAAGCTTTCTTT. It specifies CASSLSWNTEAFF. The chain uses TRBV7-9 and TRBJ1-1; D ambiguous. Per germline, CDR1 SEHNR and CDR2 FQNEAQ (reference sequence). CDR3 length equals 13 residues. Trimming left V 5 bases short and J 1 base short, with 8 bases between.

The genes are TRBV10-1 and TRBJ2-7, with D possibly TRBD1 on 5 matching bases. The CDR3 consists of 13 residues. Trimming removed 2 bases at V and 6 bases at J, with 11 bases between. The V gene's germline CDR1 is WNHNN and CDR2 SYGVQD (reference sequence). The CDR3: CASSETRVGEQYF. The DNA for the CDR3 is TGCGCCAGCAGTGAGACCAGGGTGGGCGAGCAGTACTTC.

The rearrangement links TRBV5-5 to TRBJ1-1; weak D call: TRBD1 (5 bases). Germline V lookup: CDR1 SGHKS, CDR2 YYEKEE (reference sequence). The length of the CDR3 is 13 residues. V was pared by 5 bases and J by 1 base, with 9 bases between. CDR3 nucleotide sequence: TGTGCCAGCAGTTCACAGGCGAACACTGAAGCTTTCTTT. Its protein is CASSSQANTEAFF. The full variable domain, completed using reference TRBV5-5 and TRBJ1-1, is DAGVTQSPTHLIKTRGQQVTLRCSPISGHKSVSWYQQVLGQGPQFIFQYYEKEERGRGNFPDRFSARQFPNYSSELNVNALLLGDSALYLCASSSQANTEAFFGQGTRLTVV.

The sample holds a few counts of this clone. The V gene is TRBV15, the J gene TRBJ2-3; D is uncertain. The V gene lost 5 bases and the J gene lost 4 bases, with 13 bases spanning the gap. The CDR3 covers 14 residues. Germline V gives CDR1 LNHNV, CDR2 YYDKDF (reference sequence). The CDR3 DNA reads TGTGCCACCAGCCCCCCTAGAGAGGCAGATACGCAGTATTTT. This gives the protein CATSPPREADTQYF.

V and J are TRBV7-3 and TRBJ2-2; D is unresolved. Trimming left V 4 bases short and J 1 base short, with 7 bases between. The germline V gene has CDR1 SGHTA and CDR2 FQGTGA. The CDR3 is made up of 14 amino acids. The CDR3 reads CASSSSGNTGELFF. The CDR3 coding sequence is TGTGCCAGCAGCTCCTCAGGGAACACCGGGGAGCTGTTTTTT.

This clone was observed once. The rearrangement links TRBV5-1 to TRBJ1-2; no firm D call. Deletions cut 4 bases from V and 3 bases from J, with 13 bases between. Per germline, CDR1 SGHRS and CDR2 YFSETQ. The CDR3 runs 14 residues. CDR3: CASSVGGGDYGYTF. The CDR3 coding sequence is TGCGCCAGCAGCGTAGGAGGCGGAGACTATGGCTACACCTTC.

This clone was detected only once. The chain is built from TRBV7-2 and TRBJ2-2, with TRBD1 matching over 10 bases. J was trimmed by 0 bases and V by 2 bases; bases with no gene match: 6. The germline V gene has CDR1 SGHTA and CDR2 FQGNSA. The CDR3 has 18 amino acids. CDR3 loop: CASSLLGQGVANTGELFF. The CDR3 DNA reads TGTGCCAGCAGCTTACTCGGACAGGGGGTAGCGAACACCGGGGAGCTGTTTTTT.

This chain links TRBV3-1 (or the pseudogene TRBV3-2) with TRBJ2-1; D not resolved. Germline CDR1 and CDR2: LGHDT and YNNKEL (reference sequence). V was pared by 0 bases and J by 5 bases, with 17 bases between. The CDR3 contains 17 residues. CDR3 bases: TGTGCCAGCAGCCAAGATAAGTTTGCTAGAACGCACAATGAGCAGTTCTTC. This translates into CASSQDKFARTHNEQFF.

In this sample, this clone turned up once. This chain links TRBV6-5 with TRBJ2-3; 7 positions match TRBD2. From germline, CDR1 is MNHEY and CDR2 SVGAGI. V trimming: 4 bases; J trimming: 0 bases; junction bases outside the gene matches: 4. The CDR3 has 15 residues. This CDR3 is CASSSGLQSTDTQYF. For the CDR3, the DNA is TGTGCCAGCAGTTCGGGACTACAGAGCACAGATACGCAGTATTTT.

The chain recombines TRBV6-1 with TRBJ2-6; 10 bases fit TRBD1. This CDR3 has 18 amino acids. V lost 4 bases and J lost 3; bases outside the gene matches: 9. Germline V gene data show CDR1 as MNHNS and CDR2 as SASEGT. DNA for the CDR3: TGTGCCAGCAGTGGTCCCGGGACAGGGGCAAGTGGGGCCAACGTCCTGACTTTC. This gives the protein CASSGPGTGASGANVLTF.

V usage is TRBV5-1 and J usage is TRBJ2-3; D is possibly TRBD2 (6 bases). With 4 bases removed from V and 4 bases from J, the gap between germline ends came to 13 bases. The CDR3 runs 14 residues. Per the germline V gene, CDR1 is SGHRS and CDR2 is YFSETQ. In DNA form, the CDR3 reads TGCGCCAGCAGCCCGGCGGGAAAGGCAGATACGCAGTATTTT. Translated, it gives CASSPAGKADTQYF.

The genes are TRBV7-2 and TRBJ2-3; tentative D call: TRBD2 (6 bases). The germline V gene encodes CDR1 SGHTA and CDR2 FQGNSA. The CDR3 has 15 amino acids. V gave up 1 base and J gave up 4 bases, with 12 bases separating them. CDR3 loop: CASSLGGDLPDTQYF. The CDR3 DNA follows: TGTGCCAGCAGCTTAGGGGGGGATCTTCCAGATACGCAGTATTTT.

V is TRBV6-5 and J is TRBJ2-7; unclear D gene. CDR1 and CDR2 (germline): MNHEY, SVGAGI. V gave up 8 bases and J gave up 1 base, with 12 bases separating them. The CDR3 extends over 13 amino acids. The CDR3 region has the DNA TGTGCCAGCTTGGCCGTGATTTCCTACGAGCAGTACTTC. Its translation: CASLAVISYEQYF.

This clone was found a few times. The sample holds other DNA sequences that translate to the same CDR3. The chain carries TRBV29-1 and TRBJ1-2; possible D gene TRBD1, 6 bases. This CDR3 has 12 amino acids. Germline values: CDR1 SQVTM, CDR2 ANQGSEA. V lost 4 bases, J lost 2 bases, and 8 bases lay in between. CDR3 loop: CSVVTGNYGYTF. The CDR3 DNA reads as TGCAGCGTTGTTACAGGGAACTATGGCTACACCTTC.

This sequence joins TRBV5-1 and TRBJ2-7, with D hard to call. The V gene's germline CDR1 is SGHRS and CDR2 YFSETQ. There are 13 residues in the CDR3. V was clipped by 1 base and J by 5 bases, with 10 bases between them. CDR3 sequence reads: CASSLPDRNEQYF. In nucleotides, the CDR3 is TGCGCCAGCAGCTTGCCAGATCGAAACGAGCAGTACTTC.

The chain recombines TRBV14 with TRBJ1-3; no clear D gene. CDR1 SGHDN and CDR2 FVKESK come from the germline V gene. The CDR3 spans 12 residues. The V end lost 6 bases, the J end lost 0 bases, and 3 bases lay between the germline ends. Written as DNA, the CDR3 is TGTGCCAGCAGTCACTCTGGAAACACCATATATTTT. It encodes CASSHSGNTIYF.

The chain is built from TRBV5-1 and TRBJ1-4; 9 bases line up with TRBD1. The CDR3 loop spans 15 amino acids. V dropped 4 bases and J dropped 8; count of bases not matched to a gene: 9. Germline V gives CDR1 SGHRS, CDR2 YFSETQ. The CDR3 reads CASSADRGYEEKLFF. CDR3 nucleotide sequence: TGCGCCAGCAGCGCGGACAGGGGATATGAAGAAAAACTGTTTTTT.

The rearrangement joins TRBV30 to TRBJ1-2; D is undetermined. The germline V gene encodes CDR1 GTSNPN and CDR2 SVGIG (reference sequence). This CDR3 comprises 16 residues. Trimming removed 3 bases at V and 1 base at J, with 18 bases between. The CDR3 DNA is TGTGCCTGGAGGGGAGGCAGGACCTCAAATAACTATGGCTACACCTTC. Translating gives CAWRGGRTSNNYGYTF.

V is TRBV4-3 and J is TRBJ2-1; 9 nucleotides agree with TRBD2. CDR1 LGHNA and CDR2 YSLEER come from the germline V gene. Trimming took 0 bases from V and 15 from J; bases not matched to a gene: 15. This CDR3 contains 16 residues. In nucleotides, the CDR3 is TGCGCCAGCAGCCAAGATAGGACGGTTAGCGGGGGTGGCCTGTTCTTC. Its protein product is CASSQDRTVSGGGLFF.

The chain uses TRBV12-3 or TRBV12-4 and TRBJ2-7; no clear D gene. Trimming pared 6 bases from V and 10 bases from J, leaving 13 bases between. This CDR3 spans 11 amino acids. The CDR3 region has the DNA TGTGCCAGCAGCCCCGGAGAGCTACAGTACTTC. Residues: CASSPGELQYF.

The chain recombines TRBV6-5 with TRBJ1-5; TRBD1 might be the D (6 bases). This CDR3 has 15 residues. Germline loops: CDR1 MNHEY, CDR2 SVGAGI. V lost 3 bases, J lost 0 bases, and 9 bases lay in between. The CDR3 loop is CASSYGQNSNQPQHF. DNA of the CDR3: TGTGCCAGCAGTTATGGACAGAATAGCAATCAGCCCCAGCATTTT.

This clone was recorded once. CDR3 sequence: CASSLGQGAGELFF. CDR3 sequence (DNA): TGCGCCAGCAGCTTAGGACAGGGGGCCGGGGAGCTGTTTTTT. The chain is built from TRBV5-1 and TRBJ2-2; TRBD1 matches at 10 bases. This CDR3 contains 14 residues. Germline V lookup: CDR1 SGHRS, CDR2 YFSETQ. J gave up 6 bases and V 2 bases, and 1 base lay outside the gene matches.

This chain joins TRBV19 and TRBJ1-5; unclear D gene. The CDR3 is 14 amino acids. The germline gives CDR1 LNHDA, CDR2 SQIVND (reference sequence). The V and J ends lost 4 bases and 4 bases respectively, with 11 bases between them. The CDR3 DNA reads TGTGCCAGTAGTACCCCCCCGAGGAATCAGCCCCAGCATTTT. Protein: CASSTPPRNQPQHF.

The sample holds a few counts of this clone. The chain has TRBV10-2 and TRBJ2-2; 10 nucleotides line up with TRBD2. The CDR3 is made up of 16 amino acids. V dropped 2 bases and J dropped 5; count of bases not matched to a gene: 5. Germline CDR1 and CDR2: WSHSY and SAAADI. CDR3 DNA sequence: TGCGCCAGCAGTGAGCCTAGCGGGAGTTTAACCGGGGAGCTGTTTTTT. It specifies CASSEPSGSLTGELFF.

V usage is TRBV19 and J usage is TRBJ2-2; 7 bases are a match to TRBD1. The V segment lost 7 bases and the J segment 2 bases; nucleotides outside the gene matches: 10. From germline, CDR1 is LNHDA and CDR2 SQIVND (reference sequence). The CDR3 extends over 16 amino acids. CDR3 nucleotide sequence: TGTGCCAGTAATCGAGGGAGACAGGGTAACACCGGGGAGCTGTTTTTT. Its translation is CASNRGRQGNTGELFF.